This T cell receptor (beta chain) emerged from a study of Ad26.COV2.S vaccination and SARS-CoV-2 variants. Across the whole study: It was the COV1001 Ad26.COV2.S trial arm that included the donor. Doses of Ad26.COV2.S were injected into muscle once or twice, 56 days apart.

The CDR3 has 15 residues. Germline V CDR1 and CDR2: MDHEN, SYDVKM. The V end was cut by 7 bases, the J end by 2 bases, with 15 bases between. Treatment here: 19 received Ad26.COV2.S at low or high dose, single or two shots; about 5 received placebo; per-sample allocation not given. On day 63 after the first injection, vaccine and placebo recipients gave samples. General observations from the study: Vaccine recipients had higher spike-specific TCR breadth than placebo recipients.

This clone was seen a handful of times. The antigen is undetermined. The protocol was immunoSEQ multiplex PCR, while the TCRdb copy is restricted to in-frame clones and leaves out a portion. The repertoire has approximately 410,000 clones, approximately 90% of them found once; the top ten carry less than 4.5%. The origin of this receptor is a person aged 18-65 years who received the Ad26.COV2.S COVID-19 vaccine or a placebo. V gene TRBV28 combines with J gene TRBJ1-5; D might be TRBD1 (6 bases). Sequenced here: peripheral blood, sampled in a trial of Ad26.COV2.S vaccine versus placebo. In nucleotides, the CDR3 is TGTGCCAGCACCTTGGCGGGGGCGGGCAATCAGCCCCAGCATTTT. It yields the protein CASTLAGAGNQPQHF.